The entry below describes one TCR beta chain. The antigen is undetermined. This sample is part of a study of cytomegalovirus exposure and HLA in healthy donors. Study-level results: In the analysis, some V segments, TRBV6-2 and TRBV6-3 included, were excluded as indistinguishable.

This PCR relied on a set of 60 Vbeta primers and 13 Jbeta primers. The method was immunoSEQ multiplex PCR; TCRdb's version includes in-frame clones alone and lacks a portion of them. The table shows about 140,000 clones, with nearly 80% occurring only once. The ends were cut back, 8 bases at V and 5 bases at J, with 12 bases in the middle. Germline CDR1 is MDHEN and CDR2 is SYDVKM. CDR3 size: 12 residues. V and J are TRBV28 and TRBJ1-2; D might be TRBD1 (6 bases). The clonotype was recovered from a man aged 25-40 years in good health and CMV-seronegative. Material: PBMCs. The CDR3 nucleotides read TGTGCCAGCGTAGACAGGACTTATGGCTACACCTTC. It is translated as CASVDRTYGYTF.